This TCR beta chain was recovered during a study of identical twins. Broader study findings: Among out-of-frame alpha sequences shared by twins, low generation probability occurred in excess. Where beta out-of-frame sequences were concerned, excess twin sharing was weaker.

This clonotype was counted a few times. The antigen remains unidentified. Through template switching, a universal primer site was introduced, and the cDNA contained unique molecular identifiers. Each CDR3 protein is one row after TCRdb ran MiXCR on the 5' RACE reads. There are 450,000 or so distinct CDR3 sequences in the sample; 14% occur only once, and approximately 0.98% lies in the top ten. The germline CDR1 and CDR2 sequences are SGHTA and FQGTGA. The CDR3 spans 13 residues. V lost 2 bases to trimming and J lost 9 bases, with 10 bases between them. The sample also formed part of further work on yellow fever vaccine responses in identical twins.

The V gene is TRBV7-3, the J gene TRBJ2-2, with no clear D. The TCR comes from a woman aged 18 to 35 in good health. Sample: CD4+ T cells sorted from blood. The CDR3 DNA sequence: TGTGCCAGCAGCTTACCCCCAAATAGGGAGCTGTTTTTT. Amino acid sequence: CASSLPPNRELFF.